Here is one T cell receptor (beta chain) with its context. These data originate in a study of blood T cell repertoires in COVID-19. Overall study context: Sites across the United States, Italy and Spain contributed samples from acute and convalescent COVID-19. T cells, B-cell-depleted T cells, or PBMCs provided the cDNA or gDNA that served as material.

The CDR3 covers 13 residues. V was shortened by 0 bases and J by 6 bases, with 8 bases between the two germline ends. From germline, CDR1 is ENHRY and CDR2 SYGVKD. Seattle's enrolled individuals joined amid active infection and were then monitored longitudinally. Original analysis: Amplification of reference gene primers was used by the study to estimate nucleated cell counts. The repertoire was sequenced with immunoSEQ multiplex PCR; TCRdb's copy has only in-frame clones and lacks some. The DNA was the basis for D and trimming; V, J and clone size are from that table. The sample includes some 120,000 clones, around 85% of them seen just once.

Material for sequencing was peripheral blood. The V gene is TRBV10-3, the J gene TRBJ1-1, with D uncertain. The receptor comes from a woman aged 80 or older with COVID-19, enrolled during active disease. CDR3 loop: CAISESVSAEAFF. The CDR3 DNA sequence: TGTGCCATCAGTGAGTCGGTTTCGGCTGAAGCTTTCTTT.